This T cell receptor (beta chain) was identified during a study of blood T cell repertoires in COVID-19. Some clones are missing from TCRdb's copy, which holds only in-frame ones; the method was immunoSEQ multiplex PCR. This table holds 150,000 to 200,000 clones, under 85% found once. The V gene's germline CDR1 is KGHSH and CDR2 LQKENI. V shed 4 bases, J shed 8 bases, and the junction held 14 bases outside the gene matches. The CDR3 has 17 residues. The source of this sequence is a woman aged 80 or over with acute or convalescent COVID-19. The sequenced sample was peripheral blood. The chain has TRBV18 and TRBJ2-3; 11 bases map to TRBD2. CDR3 region: CASSHESSSGGFVTQYF. The CDR3 region has the DNA TGTGCCAGCTCACATGAGTCATCTAGCGGGGGGTTTGTTACGCAGTATTTT.